This TCR beta chain was obtained from a study of blood T cell repertoires in COVID-19 (dated by TCRdb to 2020 to 2021). As for the study more broadly: Samples from collaborators originated in the United States, Italy and Spain and spanned both the acute and convalescent phases of COVID-19. The material from the prospective study consisted of cDNA or gDNA derived from T cells, B-cell-depleted T cells, or PBMCs. A freely available public database, intended as a resource for researchers studying the immune response to SARS-CoV-2, is where the repertoires were released. Subjects who had been exposed to COVID-19, were actively infected with it, or had recovered from it provided the deeply sampled blood TCRbeta repertoires that made up the dataset. Where HLA class I and class II types were available, the types were taken from metadata supplied by the sample provider, not from assay-based typing. The samples were drawn from two sources: the first 160 participants of the ongoing ImmuneRACE study, and 1,000 to 1,500 subjects contributed by 6 global collaborators. Nearly every sample came with metadata listing a de-identified subject ID, COVID-19 status, age in years and sex.

TCRbeta CDR3 regions were amplified from genomic DNA by means of the immunoSEQ Assay, a bias-controlled multiplex PCR. The authors' analysis ran thus. The number of nucleated cells in each sample was estimated from the amplification of reference gene primers within the assay. To quantify the absolute abundance of each unique TCRbeta CDR3 rearrangement, sequence reads were collapsed and filtered. For each sample, productive Simpson clonality was calculated by taking the square root of Simpson's diversity index across productive rearrangements. Drawn from immuneACCESS, this table holds only the in-frame rearrangements with V and J called that TCRdb kept. Clones are partly lost; checked studies trace under half to an unresolved V gene and leave the rest unexplained. V and J calls and clone size are copied from that table; D and trimming were computed from the DNA. The table for this sample lists about 200,000 clones; 80% to 90% of them were counted only once. Approximately 5% of the sample is in the top ten clones.

Each collaborating institution followed its own protocols to collect whole blood in K2EDTA tubes. Collaborator samples were shipped for TCRbeta analysis as frozen whole blood, isolated PBMCs, or DNA extracted from either sample type. Compared with germline, V lacks 5 bases and J lacks 4 bases; bases without a gene match: 9. Based on the germline V gene, the CDR1 and CDR2 sequences are SGHDN and FVKESK. The CDR3 runs 16 amino acids, cysteine and phenylalanine included. CDR3 DNA is the only sequence kept; it has 48 bases, read in frame from the first base. Of note for this clone: Its antigen has not been determined. No base-level quality is on record; no much larger clone is a single base apart.

Broader findings and caveats from the paper: How much clinical and demographic metadata was included differed by source and by participant, and the metadata was provided uncurated.

Specimen: peripheral blood. The source of this sequence is an elderly woman with acute or convalescent COVID-19. Here the chain combines TRBV14 and TRBJ2-1; the junction holds 9 bases that match TRBD2. This receptor carries the CDR3 CASSVTTSGLYNEQFF. The DNA is TGTGCCAGCAGCGTAACGACTAGCGGCCTATACAATGAGCAGTTCTTC. The reference TRBV14 and TRBJ2-1 proteins fill in what lies around the CDR3, so the full variable domain reads EAGVTQFPSHSVIEKGQTVTLRCDPISGHDNLYWYRRVMGKEIKFLLHFVKESKQDESGMPNNRFLAERTGGTYSTLKVQPAELEDSGVYFCASSVTTSGLYNEQFFGPGTRLTVL.